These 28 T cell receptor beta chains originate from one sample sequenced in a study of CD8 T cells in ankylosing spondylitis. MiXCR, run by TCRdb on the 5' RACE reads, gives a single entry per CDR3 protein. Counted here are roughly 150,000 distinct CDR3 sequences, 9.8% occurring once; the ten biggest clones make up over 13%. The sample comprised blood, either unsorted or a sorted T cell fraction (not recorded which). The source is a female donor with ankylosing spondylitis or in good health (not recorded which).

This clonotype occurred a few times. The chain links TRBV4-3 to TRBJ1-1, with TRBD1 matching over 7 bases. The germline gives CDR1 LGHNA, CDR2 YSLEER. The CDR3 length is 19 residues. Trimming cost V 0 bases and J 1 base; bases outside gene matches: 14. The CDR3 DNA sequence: TGCGCCAGCAGCCAAGACGCGCGTTACAGGGGAGAAGGGAACACTGAAGCTTTCTTT. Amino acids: CASSQDARYRGEGNTEAFF.

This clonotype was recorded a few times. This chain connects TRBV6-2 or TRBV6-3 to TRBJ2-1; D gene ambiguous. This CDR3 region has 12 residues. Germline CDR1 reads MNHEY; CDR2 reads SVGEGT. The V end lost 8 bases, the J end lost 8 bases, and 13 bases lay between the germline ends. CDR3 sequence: CASQVGPDEQFF. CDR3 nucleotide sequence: TGTGCCAGCCAGGTCGGACCAGATGAGCAGTTCTTC.

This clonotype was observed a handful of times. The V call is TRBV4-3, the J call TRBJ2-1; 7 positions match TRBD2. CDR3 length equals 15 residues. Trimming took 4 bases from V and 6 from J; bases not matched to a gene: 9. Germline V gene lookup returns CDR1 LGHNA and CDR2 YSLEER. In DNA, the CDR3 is TGCGCCAGCAGCCCCCTCCTTGGGAGGGGCAATGAGCAGTTCTTC. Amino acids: CASSPLLGRGNEQFF.

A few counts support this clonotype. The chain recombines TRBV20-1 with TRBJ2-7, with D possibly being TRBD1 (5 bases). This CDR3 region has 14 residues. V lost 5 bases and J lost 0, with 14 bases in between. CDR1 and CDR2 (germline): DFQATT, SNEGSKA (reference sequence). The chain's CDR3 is CSAYRLTSSYEQYF. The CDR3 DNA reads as TGCAGTGCTTACAGGTTAACCTCCTCCTACGAGCAGTACTTC.

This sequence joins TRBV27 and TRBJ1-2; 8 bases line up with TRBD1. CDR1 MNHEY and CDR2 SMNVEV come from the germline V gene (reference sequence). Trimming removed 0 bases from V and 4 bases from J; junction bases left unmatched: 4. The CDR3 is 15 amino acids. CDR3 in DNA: TGTGCCAGCAGTTTATCAGCAGGGGGCCTCTATGGCTACACCTTC. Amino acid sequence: CASSLSAGGLYGYTF.

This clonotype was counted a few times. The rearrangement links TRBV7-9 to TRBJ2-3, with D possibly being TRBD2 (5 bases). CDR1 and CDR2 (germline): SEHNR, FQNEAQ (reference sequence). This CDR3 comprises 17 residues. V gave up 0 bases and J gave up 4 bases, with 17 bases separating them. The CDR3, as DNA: TGTGCCAGCAGCTTAGCGGGAGCTAATCTTTTCGCAGATACGCAGTATTTT. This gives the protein CASSLAGANLFADTQYF.

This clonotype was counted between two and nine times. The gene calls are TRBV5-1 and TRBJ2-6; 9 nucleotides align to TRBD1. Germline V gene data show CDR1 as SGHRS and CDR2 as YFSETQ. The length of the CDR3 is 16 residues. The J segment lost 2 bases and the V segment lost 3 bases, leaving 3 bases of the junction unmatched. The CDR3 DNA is TGCGCCAGCAGCTCACGACAGGGGGCTGGGGCCAACGTCCTGACTTTC. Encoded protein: CASSSRQGAGANVLTF.

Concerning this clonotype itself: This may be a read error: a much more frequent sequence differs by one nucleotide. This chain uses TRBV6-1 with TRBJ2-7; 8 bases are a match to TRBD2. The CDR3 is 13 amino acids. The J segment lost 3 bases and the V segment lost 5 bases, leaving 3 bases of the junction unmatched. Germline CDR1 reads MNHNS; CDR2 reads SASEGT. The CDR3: CASSYGTSYEQYF. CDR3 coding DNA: TGTGCCAGCAGTTACGGGACTAGCTACGAGCAGTACTTC.

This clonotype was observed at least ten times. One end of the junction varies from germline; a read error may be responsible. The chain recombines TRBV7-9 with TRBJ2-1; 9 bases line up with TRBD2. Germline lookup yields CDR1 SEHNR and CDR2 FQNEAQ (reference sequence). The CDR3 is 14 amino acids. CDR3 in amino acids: CASRLAGAYNEQFF. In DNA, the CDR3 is TGTGCCAGCAGATTAGCGGGAGCCTACAATGAGCAGTTCTTC.

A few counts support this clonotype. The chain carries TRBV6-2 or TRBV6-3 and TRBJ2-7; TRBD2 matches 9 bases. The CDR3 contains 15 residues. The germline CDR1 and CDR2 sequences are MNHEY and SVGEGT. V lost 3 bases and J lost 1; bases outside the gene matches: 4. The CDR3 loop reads CASSYRLAGSYEQYF. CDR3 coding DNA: TGTGCCAGCAGTTATCGGCTAGCGGGATCCTACGAGCAGTACTTC.

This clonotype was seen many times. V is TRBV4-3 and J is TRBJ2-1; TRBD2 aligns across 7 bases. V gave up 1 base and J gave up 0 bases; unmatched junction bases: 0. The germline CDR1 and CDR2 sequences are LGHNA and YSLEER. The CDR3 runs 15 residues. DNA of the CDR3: TGCGCCAGCAGCCAAGGGACTAGCTCCTACAATGAGCAGTTCTTC. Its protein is CASSQGTSSYNEQFF.

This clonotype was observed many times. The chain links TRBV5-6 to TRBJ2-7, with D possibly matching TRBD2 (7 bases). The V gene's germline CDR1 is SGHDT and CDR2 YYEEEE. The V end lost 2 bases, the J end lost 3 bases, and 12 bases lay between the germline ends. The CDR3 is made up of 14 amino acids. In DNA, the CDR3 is TGTGCCAGCAGCTTTGGGGGGGGCGGCTACGAGCAGTACTTC. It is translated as CASSFGGGGYEQYF.

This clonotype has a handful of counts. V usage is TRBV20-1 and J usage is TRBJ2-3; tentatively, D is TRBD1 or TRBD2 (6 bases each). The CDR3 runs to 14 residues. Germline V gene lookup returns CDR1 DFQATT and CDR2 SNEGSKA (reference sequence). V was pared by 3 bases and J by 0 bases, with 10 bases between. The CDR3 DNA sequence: TGCAGTGCTAGCCGGAGGGGGAGCACAGATACGCAGTATTTT. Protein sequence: CSASRRGSTDTQYF.

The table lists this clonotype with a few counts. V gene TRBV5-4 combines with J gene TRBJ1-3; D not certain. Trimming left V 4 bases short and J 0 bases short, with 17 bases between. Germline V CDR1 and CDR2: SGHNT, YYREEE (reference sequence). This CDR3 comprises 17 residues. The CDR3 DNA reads TGTGCCAGCAGCAAAACTCCTACACAGAACTCTGGAAACACCATATATTTT. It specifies CASSKTPTQNSGNTIYF.

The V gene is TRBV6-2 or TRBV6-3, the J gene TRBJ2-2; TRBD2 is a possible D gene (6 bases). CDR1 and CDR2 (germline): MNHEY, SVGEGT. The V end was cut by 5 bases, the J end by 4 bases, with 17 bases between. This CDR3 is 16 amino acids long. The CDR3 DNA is TGTGCCAGCAGTCACCCGGGACTCTCCGCCACCGGGGAGCTGTTTTTT. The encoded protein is CASSHPGLSATGELFF.

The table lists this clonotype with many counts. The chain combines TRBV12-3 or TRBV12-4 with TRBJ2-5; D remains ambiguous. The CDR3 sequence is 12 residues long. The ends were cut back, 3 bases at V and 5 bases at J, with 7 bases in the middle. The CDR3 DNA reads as TGTGCCAGCAGTTTGAGCGTGGAGACCCAGTACTTC. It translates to CASSLSVETQYF.

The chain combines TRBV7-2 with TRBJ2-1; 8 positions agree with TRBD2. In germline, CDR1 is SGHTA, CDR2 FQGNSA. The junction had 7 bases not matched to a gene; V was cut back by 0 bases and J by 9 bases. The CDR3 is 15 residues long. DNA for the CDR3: TGTGCCAGCAGCTTAGCTGGCGGGAGGTCCAGTGAGCAGTTCTTC. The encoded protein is CASSLAGGRSSEQFF.

CDR3 loop: CASSPLIGGEQFF. In nucleotides, the CDR3 is TGTGCCAGCAGCCCGCTAATAGGGGGTGAGCAGTTCTTC. The chain joins TRBV7-8 to TRBJ2-1; D is possibly TRBD1 (6 bases). The CDR3 runs 13 residues. Germline V gene lookup returns CDR1 SGHVS and CDR2 FQNEAQ. Trimming shortened V by 5 bases and J by 9 bases, and 14 bases separated the two germline ends.

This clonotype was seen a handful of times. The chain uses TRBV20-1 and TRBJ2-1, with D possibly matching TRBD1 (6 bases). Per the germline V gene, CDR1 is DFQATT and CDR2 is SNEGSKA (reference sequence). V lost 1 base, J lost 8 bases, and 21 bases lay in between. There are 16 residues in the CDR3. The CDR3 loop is CSARGDTGFQGHEQFF. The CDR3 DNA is TGCAGTGCTAGAGGGGACACAGGGTTCCAAGGTCATGAGCAGTTCTTC.

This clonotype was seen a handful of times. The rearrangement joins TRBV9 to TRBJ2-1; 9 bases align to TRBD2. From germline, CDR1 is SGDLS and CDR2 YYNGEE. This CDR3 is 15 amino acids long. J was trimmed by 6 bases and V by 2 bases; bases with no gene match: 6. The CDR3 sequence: CASSVSGSAGNEQFF. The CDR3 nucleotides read TGTGCCAGCAGCGTTAGCGGGAGTGCGGGCAATGAGCAGTTCTTC.

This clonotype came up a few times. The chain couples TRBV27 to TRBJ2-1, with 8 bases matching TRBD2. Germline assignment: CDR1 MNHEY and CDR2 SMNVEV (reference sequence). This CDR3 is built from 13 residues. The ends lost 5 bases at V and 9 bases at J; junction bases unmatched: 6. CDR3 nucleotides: TGTGCCAGCAGTCCGGGACTAGTGATTGAGCAGTTCTTC. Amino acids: CASSPGLVIEQFF.

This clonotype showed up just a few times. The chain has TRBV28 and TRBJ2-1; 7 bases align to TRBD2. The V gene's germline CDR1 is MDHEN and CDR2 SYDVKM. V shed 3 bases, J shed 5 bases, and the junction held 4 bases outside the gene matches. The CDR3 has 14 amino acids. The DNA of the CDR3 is TGTGCCAGCAGTTTGCGGGGGATCCACAATGAGCAGTTCTTC. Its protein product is CASSLRGIHNEQFF. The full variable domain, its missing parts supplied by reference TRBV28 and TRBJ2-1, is DVKVTQSSRYLVKRTGEKVFLECVQDMDHENMFWYRQDPGLGLRLIYFSYDVKMKEKGDIPEGYSVSREKKERFSLILESASTNQTSMYLCASSLRGIHNEQFFGPGTRLTVL.

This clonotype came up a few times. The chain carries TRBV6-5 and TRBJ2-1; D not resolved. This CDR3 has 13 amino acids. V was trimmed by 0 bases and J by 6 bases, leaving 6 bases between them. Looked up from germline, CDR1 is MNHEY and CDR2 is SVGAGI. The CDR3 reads CASSYSSSNEQFF. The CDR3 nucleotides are TGTGCCAGCAGTTACTCGAGTTCCAATGAGCAGTTCTTC.

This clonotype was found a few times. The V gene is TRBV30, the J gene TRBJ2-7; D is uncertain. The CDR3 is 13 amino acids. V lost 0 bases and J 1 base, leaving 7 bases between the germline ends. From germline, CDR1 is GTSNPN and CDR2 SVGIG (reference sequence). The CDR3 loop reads CAWSVLVSYEQYF. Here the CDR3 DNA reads TGTGCCTGGAGTGTACTGGTATCCTACGAGCAGTACTTC.

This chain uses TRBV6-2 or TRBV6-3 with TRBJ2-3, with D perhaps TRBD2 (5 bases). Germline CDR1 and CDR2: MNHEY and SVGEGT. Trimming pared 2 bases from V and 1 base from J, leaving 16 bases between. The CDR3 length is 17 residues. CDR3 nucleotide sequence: TGTGCCAGCAGTTACCCCAATCCGCTAGCCCGCACAGATACGCAGTATTTT. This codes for CASSYPNPLARTDTQYF.

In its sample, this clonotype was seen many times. CDR3 in amino acids: CSARSGLSYNEQFF. As DNA, the CDR3 is TGCAGTGCTAGAAGCGGGCTCTCCTACAATGAGCAGTTCTTC. The chain couples TRBV20-1 to TRBJ2-1, with D possibly TRBD2 on 6 matching bases. Germline V lookup: CDR1 DFQATT, CDR2 SNEGSKA (reference sequence). The V end was cut by 2 bases, the J end by 0 bases, with 8 bases between. The CDR3 is made up of 14 amino acids.

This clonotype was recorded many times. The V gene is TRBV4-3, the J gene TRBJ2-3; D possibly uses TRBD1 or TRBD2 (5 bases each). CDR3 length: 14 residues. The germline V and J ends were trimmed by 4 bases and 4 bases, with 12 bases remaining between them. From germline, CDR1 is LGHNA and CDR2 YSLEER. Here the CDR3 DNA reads TGCGCCAGCAGCCGTTACCGGGGCTCAGATACGCAGTATTTT. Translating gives CASSRYRGSDTQYF.

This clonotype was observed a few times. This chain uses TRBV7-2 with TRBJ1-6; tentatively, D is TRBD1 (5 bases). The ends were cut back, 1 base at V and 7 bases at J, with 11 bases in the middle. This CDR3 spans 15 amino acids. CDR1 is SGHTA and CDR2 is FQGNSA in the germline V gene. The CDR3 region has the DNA TGTGCCAGCAGCTTAGTTATCAGGGACAATTCACCCCTCCACTTT. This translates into CASSLVIRDNSPLHF.